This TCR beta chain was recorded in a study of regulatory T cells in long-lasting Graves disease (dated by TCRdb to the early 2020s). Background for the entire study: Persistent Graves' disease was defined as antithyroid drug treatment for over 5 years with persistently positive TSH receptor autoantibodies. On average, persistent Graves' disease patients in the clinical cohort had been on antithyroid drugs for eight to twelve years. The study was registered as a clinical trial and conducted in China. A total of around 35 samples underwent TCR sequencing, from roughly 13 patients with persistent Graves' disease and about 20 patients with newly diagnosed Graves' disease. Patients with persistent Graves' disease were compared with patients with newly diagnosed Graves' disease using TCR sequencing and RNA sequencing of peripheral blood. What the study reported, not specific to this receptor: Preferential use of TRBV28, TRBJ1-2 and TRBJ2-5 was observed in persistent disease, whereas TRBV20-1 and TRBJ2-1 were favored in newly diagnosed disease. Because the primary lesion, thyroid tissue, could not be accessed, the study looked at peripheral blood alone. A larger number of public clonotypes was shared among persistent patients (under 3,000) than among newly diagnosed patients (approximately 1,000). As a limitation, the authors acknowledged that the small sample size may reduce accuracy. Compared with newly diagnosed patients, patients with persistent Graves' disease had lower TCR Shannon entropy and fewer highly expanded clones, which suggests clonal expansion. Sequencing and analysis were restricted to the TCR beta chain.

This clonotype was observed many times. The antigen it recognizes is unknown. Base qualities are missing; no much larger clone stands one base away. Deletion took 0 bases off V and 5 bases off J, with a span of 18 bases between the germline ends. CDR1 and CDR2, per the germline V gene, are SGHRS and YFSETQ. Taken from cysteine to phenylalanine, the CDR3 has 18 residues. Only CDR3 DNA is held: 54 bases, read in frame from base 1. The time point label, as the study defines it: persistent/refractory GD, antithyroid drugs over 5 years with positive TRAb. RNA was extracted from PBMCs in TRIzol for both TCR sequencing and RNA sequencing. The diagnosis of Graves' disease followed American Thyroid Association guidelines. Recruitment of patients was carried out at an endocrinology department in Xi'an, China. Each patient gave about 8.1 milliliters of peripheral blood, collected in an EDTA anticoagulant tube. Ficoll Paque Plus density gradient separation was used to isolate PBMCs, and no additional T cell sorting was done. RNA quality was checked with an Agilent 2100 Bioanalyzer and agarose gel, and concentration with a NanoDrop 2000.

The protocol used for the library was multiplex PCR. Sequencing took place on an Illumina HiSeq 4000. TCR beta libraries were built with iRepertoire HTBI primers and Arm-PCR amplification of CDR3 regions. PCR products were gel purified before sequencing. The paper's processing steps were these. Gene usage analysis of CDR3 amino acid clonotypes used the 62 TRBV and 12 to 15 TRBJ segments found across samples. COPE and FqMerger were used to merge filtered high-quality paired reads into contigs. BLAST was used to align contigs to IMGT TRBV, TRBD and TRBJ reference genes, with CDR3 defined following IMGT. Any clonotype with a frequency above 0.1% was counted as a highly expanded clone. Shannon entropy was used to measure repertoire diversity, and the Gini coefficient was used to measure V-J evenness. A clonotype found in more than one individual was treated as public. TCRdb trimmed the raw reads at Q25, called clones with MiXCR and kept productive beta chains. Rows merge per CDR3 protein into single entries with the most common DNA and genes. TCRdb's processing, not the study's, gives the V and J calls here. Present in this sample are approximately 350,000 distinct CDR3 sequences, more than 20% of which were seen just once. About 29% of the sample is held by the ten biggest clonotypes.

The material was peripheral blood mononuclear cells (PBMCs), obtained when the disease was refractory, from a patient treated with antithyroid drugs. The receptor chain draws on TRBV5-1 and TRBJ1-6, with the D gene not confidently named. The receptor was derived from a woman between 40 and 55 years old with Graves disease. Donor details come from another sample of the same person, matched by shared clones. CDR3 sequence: CASSLETAASPHNSPLHF. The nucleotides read TGCGCCAGCAGCTTGGAGACGGCCGCTTCCCCGCATAATTCACCCCTCCACTTT.